Below are 17 T cell receptor beta chains sequenced from a single sample in a study of blood T cell repertoires in COVID-19. Here immunoSEQ multiplex PCR was the method, and the copy in TCRdb shows in-frame clones only, minus some. The data hold around 220,000 clones, with around 88% observed a single time. The sequenced sample consisted of peripheral blood. These receptors all stem from a man in his late teens or twenties with active or convalescent COVID-19.

This chain joins TRBV6-6 and TRBJ1-2; D is ambiguous. The V and J ends lost 4 bases and 8 bases respectively, with 14 bases between them. The CDR3 runs to 13 residues. The germline V gene encodes CDR1 MNHNY and CDR2 SVGAGI (reference sequence). The chain's CDR3 is CASSSGWEWGYTF. CDR3 DNA sequence: TGTGCCAGCAGTTCTGGATGGGAGTGGGGCTACACCTTC.

The V gene is TRBV18, the J gene TRBJ2-3; 10 nucleotides align to TRBD2. Germline V gene sequence: CDR1 KGHSH, CDR2 LQKENI. This CDR3 spans 16 amino acids. After removal of 3 bases from V and 5 bases from J, the junction contained 8 bases not matched to a gene. CDR3 in DNA: TGTGCCAGCTCACCCCAGCGGGAGGGCCCTGAAGATACGCAGTATTTT. This translates into CASSPQREGPEDTQYF.

This chain connects TRBV12-3 or TRBV12-4 to TRBJ1-2, with 7 bases lining up with TRBD1. V lost 5 bases, J lost 11 bases, and 5 bases stayed unmatched. The CDR3 totals 11 residues. CDR3 in DNA: TGTGCCAGCAGTAAGGACAGGAGATACACCTTC. Translation: CASSKDRRYTF.

V and J are TRBV19 and TRBJ2-7, with 7 bases identical to TRBD2. The junction had 14 bases not matched to a gene; V was cut back by 2 bases and J by 7 bases. The CDR3 is 16 amino acids. The germline V gene has CDR1 LNHDA and CDR2 SQIVND (reference sequence). The CDR3 DNA follows: TGTGCCAGTAGTATAAATCAACGGTCGGGAGGTGGAGAGCAGTACTTC. It specifies CASSINQRSGGGEQYF.

CDR3 in amino acids: CASSQDRSGELFF. CDR3 coding DNA: TGTGCCAGCAGCCAAGATCGGTCCGGGGAGCTGTTTTTT. This chain links TRBV4-2 with TRBJ2-2; D is uncertain. The CDR3 contains 13 residues. Deletions cut 0 bases from V and 6 bases from J, with 5 bases between. Looked up from germline, CDR1 is LGHNA and CDR2 is YNFKEQ.

The CDR3 is CASSLTGGNEQFF. DNA for the CDR3: TGCGCCAGCAGCTTGACAGGGGGCAATGAGCAGTTCTTC. The chain recombines TRBV5-1 with TRBJ2-1; 8 bases are a match to TRBD1. The V segment lost 1 base and the J segment 6 bases; nucleotides outside the gene matches: 0. This CDR3 is 13 amino acids long. Germline assignment: CDR1 SGHRS and CDR2 YFSETQ.

The chain combines TRBV2 with TRBJ1-6; no reliable D call. Germline loops: CDR1 SNHLY, CDR2 FYNNEI. This CDR3 is built from 15 residues. V lost 0 bases, J lost 4 bases, and 7 bases lay in between. CDR3 residues: CASSEAQNYNSPLHF. The CDR3 nucleotides read TGTGCCAGCAGTGAAGCTCAGAATTATAATTCACCCCTCCACTTT.

The genes are TRBV4-2 and TRBJ2-3; possibly TRBD2 for D (6 bases). The V gene's germline CDR1 is LGHNA and CDR2 YNFKEQ. Deletions cut 4 bases from V and 2 bases from J, with 13 bases between. The CDR3 has 15 residues. CDR3 loop: CASSLRRLDTDTQYF. The CDR3 DNA sequence: TGTGCCAGCAGCCTACGGAGACTAGACACAGATACGCAGTATTTT.

This rearrangement joins TRBV18 to TRBJ2-1; 9 bases agree with TRBD1. After removal of 6 bases from V and 0 bases from J, the junction contained 3 bases not matched to a gene. CDR1 and CDR2 (germline): KGHSH, LQKENI. The CDR3 totals 15 residues. This CDR3 is CASSQGQGSYNEQFF. In nucleotides, the CDR3 is TGTGCCAGCTCCCAGGGACAGGGCTCCTACAATGAGCAGTTCTTC.

The V gene is TRBV30, the J gene TRBJ1-1, with 7 bases fitting TRBD1. Germline CDR1 and CDR2: GTSNPN and SVGIG (reference sequence). V shed 5 bases and J 1 base; nucleotides not matched to a gene: 4. This CDR3 contains 13 residues. CDR3 protein: CAWLGQPNTEAFF. The CDR3 region has the DNA TGTGCCTGGCTGGGACAGCCGAACACTGAAGCTTTCTTT.

This clone was observed at least ten times. The CDR3: CASSEAETKVSGYTF. The DNA for the CDR3 is TGTGCCAGCAGTGAAGCTGAGACAAAGGTATCTGGCTACACCTTC. The J gene is TRBJ1-2, the V gene TRBV6-1; D uncertain. The CDR3 covers 15 residues. The germline V gene has CDR1 MNHNS and CDR2 SASEGT. Between the trimmed V and J ends, which lost 0 bases and 7 bases, there was a span of 15 bases.

The rearrangement joins TRBV7-9 to TRBJ1-1, with D possibly TRBD1 on 5 matching bases. Trimming removed 5 bases at V and 3 bases at J, with 10 bases between. The germline CDR1 and CDR2 sequences are SEHNR and FQNEAQ (reference sequence). The CDR3 extends over 13 amino acids. The CDR3 loop is CASSPRGYTEAFF. The DNA for the CDR3 is TGTGCCAGCAGCCCCCGGGGGTACACTGAAGCTTTCTTT.

The chain recombines TRBV24-1 with TRBJ2-2; 7 positions agree with TRBD2. V gave up 1 base and J gave up 7 bases; unmatched junction bases: 11. This CDR3 has 17 residues. Germline V gives CDR1 KGHDR, CDR2 SFDVKD. In DNA, the CDR3 is TGTGCCACCAGTGATTTTGTAAGCGGGAAGGGTATCGGGGAGCTGTTTTTT. It is translated as CATSDFVSGKGIGELFF.

The gene calls are TRBV19 and TRBJ1-2; 7 bases fit TRBD1. From germline, CDR1 is LNHDA and CDR2 SQIVND (reference sequence). The CDR3 runs to 13 residues. Trimming cost V 10 bases and J 4 bases; bases outside gene matches: 9. CDR3 protein: CATWGQSSYGYTF. For the CDR3, the DNA is TGTGCCACTTGGGGACAGAGCTCCTATGGCTACACCTTC.

This clone occurred a few times. The chain recombines TRBV29-1 with TRBJ2-1; 7 bases agree with TRBD2. V dropped 3 bases and J dropped 9; count of bases not matched to a gene: 8. This CDR3 region has 13 residues. Germline V gene data show CDR1 as SQVTM and CDR2 as ANQGSEA. In nucleotides, the CDR3 is TGCAGCGTTGAGGAGCCCCGCGGGAGTGAGCAGTTCTTC. This codes for CSVEEPRGSEQFF.

The rearrangement joins TRBV7-9 to TRBJ2-3; TRBD1 agrees at 8 bases. Losses at the gene ends were 5 bases for V and 4 bases for J; bases not matched to a gene: 8. The CDR3 spans 15 residues. In germline, CDR1 is SEHNR, CDR2 FQNEAQ (reference sequence). CDR3 sequence reads: CASSRRTGPADTQYF. In nucleotides, the CDR3 is TGTGCCAGCAGCCGTCGGACAGGGCCGGCAGATACGCAGTATTTT.

DNA of the CDR3: TGTGCCAGCAGCCCCGGGACTAGCGGGAGTCGGCAAGAGACCCAGTACTTC. As protein: CASSPGTSGSRQETQYF. The chain employs TRBV7-3 and TRBJ2-5; 14 nucleotides agree with TRBD2. Germline-derived CDR1 and CDR2 are SGHTA and FQGTGA. The CDR3 contains 17 residues. V was clipped by 5 bases and J by 2 bases; unmatched bases: 7.